What follows is one T cell receptor (beta chain) and its context. What it binds is not known. Primers for the PCR totalled 60 Vbeta and 13 Jbeta. The data were produced by immunoSEQ multiplex PCR, yet TCRdb's version contains in-frame clones alone and is incomplete. The sample lists 150,000 to 200,000 clones, around 80% occurring once. This sample is drawn from a study of cytomegalovirus exposure and HLA in healthy donors. General study results and limits: Based on reports, TCR beta sequences accurately predicted HLA-A and HLA-B alleles for most subjects. CMV serostatus stood as the only immune exposure information on hand.

Unmatched junction bases numbered 11, after V lost 6 bases and J lost 7 bases. In germline, CDR1 is MNHEY, CDR2 SVGAGI. The CDR3 has 15 residues. Input material: PBMCs. V usage is TRBV6-5 and J usage is TRBJ1-4, with 7 bases lining up with TRBD1. The TCR sequence derives from a man aged 18 to 29 in good health and CMV-seronegative. The CDR3 here is CASRTGQARGEKLFF. The CDR3 nucleotides are TGTGCCAGCAGGACAGGACAGGCGAGGGGTGAAAAACTGTTTTTT.